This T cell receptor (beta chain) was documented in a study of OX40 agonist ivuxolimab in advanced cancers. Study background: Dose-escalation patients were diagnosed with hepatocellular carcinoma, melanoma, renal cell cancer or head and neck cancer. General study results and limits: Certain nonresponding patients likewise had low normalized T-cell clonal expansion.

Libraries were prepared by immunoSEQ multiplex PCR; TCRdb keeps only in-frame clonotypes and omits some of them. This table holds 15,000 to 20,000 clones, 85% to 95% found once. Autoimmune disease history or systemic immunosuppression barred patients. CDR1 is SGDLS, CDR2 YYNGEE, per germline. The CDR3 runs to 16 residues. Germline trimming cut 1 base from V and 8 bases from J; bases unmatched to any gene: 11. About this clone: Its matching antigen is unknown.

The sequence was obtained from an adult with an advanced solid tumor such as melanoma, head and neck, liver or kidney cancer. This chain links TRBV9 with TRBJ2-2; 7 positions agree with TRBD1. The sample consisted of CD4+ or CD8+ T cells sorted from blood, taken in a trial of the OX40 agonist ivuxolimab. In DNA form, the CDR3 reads TGTGCCAGCAGCGTATCCCTTACAGGGGCGGCGGGGGAGCTGTTTTTT. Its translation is CASSVSLTGAAGELFF.